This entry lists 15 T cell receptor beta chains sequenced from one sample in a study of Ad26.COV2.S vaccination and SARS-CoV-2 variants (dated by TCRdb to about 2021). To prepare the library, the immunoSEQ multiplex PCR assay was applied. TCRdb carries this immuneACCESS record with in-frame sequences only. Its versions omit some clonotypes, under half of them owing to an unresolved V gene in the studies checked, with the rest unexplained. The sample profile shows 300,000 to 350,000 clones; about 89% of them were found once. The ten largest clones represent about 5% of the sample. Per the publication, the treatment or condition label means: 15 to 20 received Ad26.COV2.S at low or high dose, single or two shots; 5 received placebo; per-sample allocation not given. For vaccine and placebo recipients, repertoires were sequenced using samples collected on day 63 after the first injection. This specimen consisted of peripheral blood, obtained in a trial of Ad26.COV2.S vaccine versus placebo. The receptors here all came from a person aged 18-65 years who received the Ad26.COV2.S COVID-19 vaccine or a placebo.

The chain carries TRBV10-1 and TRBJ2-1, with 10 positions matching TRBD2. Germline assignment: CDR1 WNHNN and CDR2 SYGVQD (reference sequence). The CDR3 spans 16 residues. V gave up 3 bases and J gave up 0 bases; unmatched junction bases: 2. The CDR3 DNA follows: TGCGCCAGCAGTGAAGGACTAGCGGACTCCTACAATGAGCAGTTCTTC. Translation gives CASSEGLADSYNEQFF.

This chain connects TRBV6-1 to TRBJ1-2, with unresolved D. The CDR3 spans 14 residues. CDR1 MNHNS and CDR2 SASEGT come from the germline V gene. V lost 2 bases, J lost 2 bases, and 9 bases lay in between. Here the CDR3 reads CASSEYNGNYGYTF. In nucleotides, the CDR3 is TGTGCCAGCAGTGAATACAACGGGAACTATGGCTACACCTTC.

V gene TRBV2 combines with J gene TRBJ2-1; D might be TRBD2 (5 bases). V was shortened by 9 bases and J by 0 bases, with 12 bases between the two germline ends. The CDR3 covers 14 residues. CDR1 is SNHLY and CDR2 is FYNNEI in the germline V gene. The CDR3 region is CASRTESSYNEQFF. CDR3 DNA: TGTGCCAGTAGGACTGAAAGCTCCTACAATGAGCAGTTCTTC.

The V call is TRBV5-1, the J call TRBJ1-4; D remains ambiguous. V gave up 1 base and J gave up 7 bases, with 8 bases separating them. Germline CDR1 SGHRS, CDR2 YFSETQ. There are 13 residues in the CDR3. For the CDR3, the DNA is TGCGCCAGCAGCTTGTTTGGGGTTGAAAAACTGTTTTTT. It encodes CASSLFGVEKLFF.

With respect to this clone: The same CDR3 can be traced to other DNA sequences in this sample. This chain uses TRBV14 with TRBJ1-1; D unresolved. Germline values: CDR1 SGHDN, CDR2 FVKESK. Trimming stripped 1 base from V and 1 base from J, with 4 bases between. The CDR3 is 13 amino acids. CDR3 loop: CASSQGPNTEAFF. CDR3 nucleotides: TGTGCCAGCAGCCAAGGTCCGAACACTGAAGCTTTCTTT.

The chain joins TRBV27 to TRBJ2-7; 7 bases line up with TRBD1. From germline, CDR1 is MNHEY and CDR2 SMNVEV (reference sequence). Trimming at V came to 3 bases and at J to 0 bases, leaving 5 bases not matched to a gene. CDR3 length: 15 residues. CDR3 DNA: TGTGCCAGCAGTTTTGGACAGGCGATCTCCTACGAGCAGTACTTC. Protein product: CASSFGQAISYEQYF.

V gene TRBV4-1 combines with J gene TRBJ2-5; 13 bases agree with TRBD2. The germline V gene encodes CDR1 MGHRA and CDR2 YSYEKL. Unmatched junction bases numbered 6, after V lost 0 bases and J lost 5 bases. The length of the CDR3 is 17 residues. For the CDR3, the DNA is TGCGCCAGCAGCCAAGATTGGACTAGCGGGAGCAGGGAGACCCAGTACTTC. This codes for CASSQDWTSGSRETQYF.

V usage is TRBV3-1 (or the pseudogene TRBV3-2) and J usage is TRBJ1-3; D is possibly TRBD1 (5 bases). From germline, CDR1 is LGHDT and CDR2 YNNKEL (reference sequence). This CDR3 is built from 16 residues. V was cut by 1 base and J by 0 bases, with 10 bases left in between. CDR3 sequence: CASSQGETDSGNTIYF. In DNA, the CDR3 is TGTGCCAGCAGCCAAGGAGAGACAGACTCTGGAAACACCATATATTTT.

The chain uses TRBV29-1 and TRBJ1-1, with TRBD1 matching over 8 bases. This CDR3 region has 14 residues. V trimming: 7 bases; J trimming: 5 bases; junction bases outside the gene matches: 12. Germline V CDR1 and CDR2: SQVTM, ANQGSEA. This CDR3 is CSALRGRGGTEAFF. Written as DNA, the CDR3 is TGCAGCGCCCTCAGGGGGCGTGGGGGTACTGAAGCTTTCTTT.

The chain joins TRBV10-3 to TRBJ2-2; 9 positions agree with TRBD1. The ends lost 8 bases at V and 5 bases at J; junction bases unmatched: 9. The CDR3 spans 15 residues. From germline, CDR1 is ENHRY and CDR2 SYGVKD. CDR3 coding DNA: TGTGCCATCGGAGCCGGGACAGGGAGAACCGGGGAGCTGTTTTTT. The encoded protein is CAIGAGTGRTGELFF.

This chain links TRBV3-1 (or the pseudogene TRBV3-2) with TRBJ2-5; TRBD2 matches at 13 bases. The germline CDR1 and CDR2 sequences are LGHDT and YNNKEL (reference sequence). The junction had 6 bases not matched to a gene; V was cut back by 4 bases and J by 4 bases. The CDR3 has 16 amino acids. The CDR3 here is CASSPRTSGSPETQYF. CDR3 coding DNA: TGTGCCAGCAGCCCCAGGACTAGCGGGAGCCCAGAGACCCAGTACTTC.

The chain's CDR3 is CASSEGLASTDTQYF. The CDR3 DNA sequence: TGTGCCAGCAGTGAAGGTCTAGCGAGCACAGATACGCAGTATTTT. The genes are TRBV6-1 and TRBJ2-3; D is possibly TRBD2 (6 bases). CDR1 is MNHNS and CDR2 is SASEGT in the germline V gene. The CDR3 runs to 15 residues. Trimming took off 1 base at V and 0 bases at J, with 8 bases between the two ends.

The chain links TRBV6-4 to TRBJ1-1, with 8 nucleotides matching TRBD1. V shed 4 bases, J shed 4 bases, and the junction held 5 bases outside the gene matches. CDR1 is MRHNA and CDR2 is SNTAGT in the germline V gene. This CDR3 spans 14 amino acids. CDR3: CASSAGGAGTEAFF. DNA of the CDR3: TGTGCCAGCAGTGCAGGGGGCGCCGGCACTGAAGCTTTCTTT.

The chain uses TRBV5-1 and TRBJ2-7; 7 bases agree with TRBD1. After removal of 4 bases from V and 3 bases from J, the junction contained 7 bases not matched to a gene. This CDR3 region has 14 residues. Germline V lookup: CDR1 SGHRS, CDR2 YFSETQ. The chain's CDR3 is CASSLRQGFYEQYF. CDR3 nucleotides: TGCGCCAGCAGCCTAAGACAGGGATTCTACGAGCAGTACTTC.

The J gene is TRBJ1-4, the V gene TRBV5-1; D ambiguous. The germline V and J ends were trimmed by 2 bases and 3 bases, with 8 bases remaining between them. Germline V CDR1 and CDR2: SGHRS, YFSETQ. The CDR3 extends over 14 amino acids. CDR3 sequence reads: CASSLFGPNEKLFF. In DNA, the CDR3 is TGCGCCAGCAGCTTATTCGGCCCTAATGAAAAACTGTTTTTT.